This TCR beta chain was sequenced in a study of vaccination effects on CD4 cells after COVID-19. Study conclusions and caveats: Whether induced by infection or by vaccine, clones showed marked clonal contraction late after vaccination.

Sequencing followed a ViraFEST assay step that expanded antigen-specific CD4+ T cells with viral peptide pools. The culture ran for approximately 11 days before CD4+ T cells were isolated. Participants were given two doses of BNT162b2 or mRNA-1273 vaccine. Half the medium was swapped for IL-2 medium on days 3 and 7. Unmatched junction bases numbered 6, after V lost 2 bases and J lost 3 bases. The CDR3 has 19 residues. The V gene's germline CDR1 is KGHDR and CDR2 SFDVKD. Repertoires were generated with immunoSEQ multiplex PCR, while TCRdb's copy carries only in-frame clones and drops some. The table lists around 46,000 clones, about 76% of them singletons. Regarding this clone: Its antigen is unidentified.

The clonotype was recovered from a human donor who received a COVID-19 vaccine. The starting material was CD4+ T cells from PBMCs cultured with HCoV-OC43 spike peptides, obtained after COVID-19 vaccination. The subset is: HCoV-OC43 spike overlapping peptide pool stimulation. This rearrangement joins TRBV24-1 to TRBJ2-1; the match to TRBD2 covers 16 bases. In DNA form, the CDR3 reads TGTGCCACCAGTGATTCCGGGACTAGCGGGAGGGCCGACTACAATGAGCAGTTCTTC. This sequence encodes CATSDSGTSGRADYNEQFF.